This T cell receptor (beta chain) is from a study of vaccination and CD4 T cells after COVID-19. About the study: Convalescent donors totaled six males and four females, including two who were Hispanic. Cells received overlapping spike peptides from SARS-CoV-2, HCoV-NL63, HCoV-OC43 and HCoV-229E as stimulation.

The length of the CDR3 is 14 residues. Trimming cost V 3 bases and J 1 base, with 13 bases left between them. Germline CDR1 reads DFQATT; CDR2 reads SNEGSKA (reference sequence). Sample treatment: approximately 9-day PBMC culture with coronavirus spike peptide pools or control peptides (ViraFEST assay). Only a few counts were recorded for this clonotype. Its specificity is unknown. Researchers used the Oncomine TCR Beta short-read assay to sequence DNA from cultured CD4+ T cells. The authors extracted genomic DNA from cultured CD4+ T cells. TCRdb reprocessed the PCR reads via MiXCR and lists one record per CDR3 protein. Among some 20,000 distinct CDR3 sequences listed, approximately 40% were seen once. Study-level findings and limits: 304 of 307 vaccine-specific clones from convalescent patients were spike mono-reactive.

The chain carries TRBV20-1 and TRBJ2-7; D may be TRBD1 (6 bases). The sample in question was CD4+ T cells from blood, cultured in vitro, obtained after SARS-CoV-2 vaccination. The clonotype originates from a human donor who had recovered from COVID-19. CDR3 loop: CSARDSSRSYEQYF. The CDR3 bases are TGCAGTGCTAGGGACAGTAGCAGGTCCTACGAGCAGTACTTC.